These 28 T cell receptor beta chains originate from one sample sequenced in a study of vaccination effects on CD4 cells after COVID-19. Viral peptide pools were used in the ViraFEST assay to expand antigen-specific CD4+ T cells, and sequencing came afterward. With more than nine days of culture completed, CD4+ T cells were isolated. These receptors' antigens are unknown. Method: immunoSEQ multiplex PCR; TCRdb's copy keeps in-frame clones and lacks some. Among around 11,000 clones listed, around 74% were seen once. The sample in question was CD4+ T cells from PBMCs cultured with HCoV-229E spike peptides, obtained before COVID-19 vaccination. These receptors were collected from a human donor who received a COVID-19 vaccine.

CDR3 DNA sequence: TGTGCCAGCAGCTTAGGCGGGGTTTACAATGAGCAGTTCTTC. Residues: CASSLGGVYNEQFF. The chain carries TRBV13 and TRBJ2-1; D might be TRBD2 (5 bases). V lost 0 bases to trimming and J lost 4 bases, with 7 bases between them. This CDR3 spans 14 amino acids. The V gene's germline CDR1 is PRHDT and CDR2 FYEKMQ (reference sequence).

This rearrangement joins TRBV12-5 to TRBJ1-4; a weak D match, TRBD1 (6 bases). CDR3 length equals 13 residues. V gave up 1 base and J gave up 8 bases, with 8 bases separating them. Germline CDR1 is LGHNT and CDR2 is FRNRAP. The CDR3 bases are TGTGCTAGTGGTTTGGGAGACAGGGAAAAACTGTTTTTT. Its protein is CASGLGDREKLFF.

This sequence joins TRBV10-3 and TRBJ1-2, with 10 bases that match TRBD1. V was clipped by 10 bases and J by 4 bases; unmatched bases: 15. The CDR3 extends over 16 amino acids. Germline V gene sequence: CDR1 ENHRY, CDR2 SYGVKD. The CDR3 region is CATETRDRGGVYGYTF. The CDR3 DNA is TGTGCCACCGAAACCCGGGACAGGGGTGGGGTCTATGGCTACACCTTC.

CDR3 in amino acids: CASSLAGGSYNEQFF. The DNA of the CDR3 is TGTGCCAGTTCCCTAGCGGGGGGCTCCTACAATGAGCAGTTCTTC. This chain uses TRBV19 with TRBJ2-1; 11 bases fit TRBD2. From germline, CDR1 is LNHDA and CDR2 SQIVND (reference sequence). V was pared by 8 bases and J by 0 bases, with 3 bases of the junction left unmatched. The CDR3 runs to 15 residues.

J is TRBJ1-1 and V is TRBV3-1 (or the pseudogene TRBV3-2), with 9 positions matching TRBD1. Germline V gene data show CDR1 as LGHDT and CDR2 as YNNKEL (reference sequence). CDR3 length: 15 amino acids. J gave up 4 bases and V 3 bases, and 6 bases lay outside the gene matches. CDR3 in amino acids: CASSQSGTGFTEAFF. The CDR3 DNA reads TGTGCCAGCAGCCAGTCCGGGACAGGGTTCACTGAAGCTTTCTTT.

This chain links TRBV11-2 with TRBJ2-7; D unresolved. This CDR3 contains 15 residues. Germline CDR1 SGHAT, CDR2 FQNNGV. V dropped 4 bases and J dropped 2 bases, with 15 bases sitting between them. The CDR3 region has the DNA TGTGCCAGCAGCTATGTGGCTGGGAACGCCTACGAGCAGTACTTC. This encodes CASSYVAGNAYEQYF. Together with reference TRBV11-2 and TRBJ2-7, the CDR3 gives the full variable domain: EAGVAQSPRYKIIEKRQSVAFWCNPISGHATLYWYQQILGQGPKLLIQFQNNGVVDDSQLPKDRFSAERLKGVDSTLKIQPAKLEDSAVYLCASSYVAGNAYEQYFGPGTRLTVT.

In its sample, this clone was seen a few times. The chain has TRBV6-5 and TRBJ1-3; D not certain. Per the germline V gene, CDR1 is MNHEY and CDR2 is SVGAGI. This CDR3 region has 13 residues. V was pared by 2 bases and J by 2 bases, with 4 bases between. The CDR3 sequence is CASSYIPGNTIYF. DNA for the CDR3: TGTGCCAGCAGTTACATACCTGGAAACACCATATATTTT.

Written as DNA, the CDR3 is TGTGCCAGCAGCTTAGGGGCCGGCTCCTACGAGCAGTACTTC. Its translation is CASSLGAGSYEQYF. The chain combines TRBV11-2 with TRBJ2-7; D is undetermined. V was shortened by 1 base and J by 0 bases, with 7 bases between the two germline ends. This CDR3 has 14 amino acids. CDR1 is SGHAT, CDR2 FQNNGV, per germline.

This clone was detected only a few times. The chain carries TRBV11-1 and TRBJ2-2, with TRBD2 identical over 7 bases. Trimming took 5 bases from V and 1 from J; bases not matched to a gene: 7. The germline V gene has CDR1 SGHAT and CDR2 FQDESV (reference sequence). This CDR3 contains 16 residues. The DNA of the CDR3 is TGTGCCAGCAGCCTACAGACTAGCCAGAACACCGGGGAGCTGTTTTTT. Protein sequence: CASSLQTSQNTGELFF.

The genes are TRBV5-4 and TRBJ1-1; D gene uncertain. In germline, CDR1 is SGHNT, CDR2 YYREEE (reference sequence). Trimming shortened V by 2 bases and J by 0 bases, and 14 bases separated the two germline ends. The CDR3 runs to 16 residues. CDR3 in amino acids: CASSLGGSIMNTEAFF. DNA for the CDR3: TGTGCCAGCAGCTTAGGCGGGTCCATCATGAACACTGAAGCTTTCTTT.

This clone was detected once. The J gene is TRBJ2-3, the V gene TRBV5-1; D tentatively reads TRBD1 or TRBD2 (5 bases each). This CDR3 comprises 15 residues. Per the germline V gene, CDR1 is SGHRS and CDR2 is YFSETQ. V lost 0 bases and J 3 bases, leaving 11 bases between the germline ends. The CDR3 nucleotides read TGCGCCAGCAGCTTGGGGGGCCGGGAAACAGATACGCAGTATTTT. Translating it yields CASSLGGRETDTQYF.

The chain carries TRBV18 and TRBJ2-1, with 7 bases fitting TRBD2. The CDR3 sequence is 15 residues long. Trimming at V came to 0 bases and at J to 6 bases, leaving 5 bases not matched to a gene. Germline V gene sequence: CDR1 KGHSH, CDR2 LQKENI. CDR3 region: CASSPPVSGANEQFF. The CDR3 nucleotides read TGTGCCAGCTCACCACCTGTCAGCGGGGCCAATGAGCAGTTCTTC.

The chain has TRBV6-4 and TRBJ2-5; D gene uncertain. Trimming left V 4 bases short and J 5 bases short, with 11 bases between. Germline V gene data show CDR1 as MRHNA and CDR2 as SNTAGT. CDR3 length equals 13 residues. This CDR3 is CASSVLPGETQYF. CDR3 sequence (DNA): TGTGCCAGCAGTGTCCTCCCTGGGGAGACCCAGTACTTC.

Remarks on this clone: One junction end does not reproduce the germline sequence, and a read error may be involved. The chain links TRBV7-7 to TRBJ2-2; D remains ambiguous. Germline V gene sequence: CDR1 SSHAT, CDR2 FNYEAQ (reference sequence). The CDR3 has 12 residues. CDR3: CASSFDAGELFF. The CDR3 nucleotides are TGTGCTAGCAGCTTTGACGCCGGGGAGCTGTTTTTT.

This clone was picked up one time. The genes are TRBV7-8 and TRBJ2-2; 9 nucleotides align to TRBD1. Germline V CDR1 and CDR2: SGHVS, FQNEAQ. CDR3 length: 15 amino acids. V shed 4 bases and J 4 bases; nucleotides not matched to a gene: 4. This CDR3 reads CASSSGQGRTGELFF. The CDR3 coding sequence is TGTGCCAGCAGCTCGGGACAGGGACGCACCGGGGAGCTGTTTTTT.

The chain carries TRBV6-5 and TRBJ2-7; D possibly matches TRBD1 or TRBD2 (5 bases each). V was cut by 7 bases and J by 3 bases, with 13 bases left in between. The CDR3 covers 13 residues. CDR1 is MNHEY, CDR2 SVGAGI, per germline. The CDR3 DNA follows: TGTGCCAGCATCCGAAATGGGGGCTACGAGCAGTACTTC. Encoded protein: CASIRNGGYEQYF.

In this sample, this clone turned up once. The chain joins TRBV29-1 to TRBJ2-1; 11 positions agree with TRBD2. V trimming: 3 bases; J trimming: 5 bases; junction bases outside the gene matches: 0. CDR3 length: 13 amino acids. Germline CDR1 and CDR2: SQVTM and ANQGSEA. The CDR3 nucleotides read TGCAGCGTTGAGGGACTAGCGGACAATGAGCAGTTCTTC. Protein product: CSVEGLADNEQFF.

Here the CDR3 reads CASSQGLAGGGYNEQFF. In nucleotides, the CDR3 is TGTGCCAGCAGCCAAGGGCTAGCGGGGGGCGGGTACAATGAGCAGTTCTTC. This chain joins TRBV3-1 (or the pseudogene TRBV3-2) and TRBJ2-1; 11 bases fit TRBD2. J gave up 4 bases and V 1 base, and 6 bases lay outside the gene matches. The germline CDR1 and CDR2 sequences are LGHDT and YNNKEL (reference sequence). CDR3 length: 17 amino acids.

The chain links TRBV5-1 to TRBJ2-7, with 11 bases matching TRBD2. Germline V gives CDR1 SGHRS, CDR2 YFSETQ. V dropped 4 bases and J dropped 2; count of bases not matched to a gene: 11. The CDR3 sequence is 17 residues long. DNA for the CDR3: TGCGCCAGCAGCCCGGGGACTAGCGGCCTTTCAACCTACGAGCAGTACTTC. It yields the protein CASSPGTSGLSTYEQYF.

The gene calls are TRBV6-1 and TRBJ1-3; TRBD1 aligns across 7 bases. The CDR3 has 16 residues. V shed 2 bases and J 2 bases; nucleotides not matched to a gene: 6. Germline CDR1 reads MNHNS; CDR2 reads SASEGT. The CDR3 nucleotides are TGTGCCAGCAGTGAATGGGACAGCCCCGCTGGAAACACCATATATTTT. Its translation: CASSEWDSPAGNTIYF.

This chain links TRBV30 with TRBJ2-3; a weak D match, TRBD2 (5 bases). This CDR3 has 14 residues. V was trimmed by 2 bases and J by 0 bases, leaving 9 bases between them. Germline loops: CDR1 GTSNPN, CDR2 SVGIG (reference sequence). The CDR3 sequence: CAWSPPGSTDTQYF. CDR3 in DNA: TGTGCCTGGAGTCCCCCGGGGAGCACAGATACGCAGTATTTT. Drawing the rest from reference TRBV30 and TRBJ2-3, the complete variable domain is SQTIHQWPATLVQPVGSPLSLECTVEGTSNPNLYWYRQAAGRGLQLLFYSVGIGQISSEVPQNLSASRPQDRQFILSSKKLLLSDSGFYLCAWSPPGSTDTQYFGPGTRLTVL.

The chain has TRBV2 and TRBJ1-1; no reliable D call. The CDR3 runs 13 residues. Trimming removed 4 bases at V and 1 base at J, with 7 bases between. Germline V gives CDR1 SNHLY, CDR2 FYNNEI. The DNA for the CDR3 is TGTGCCAGCAGTGTTGGGGAGAACACTGAAGCTTTCTTT. This codes for CASSVGENTEAFF.

This chain's CDR3 is CASSLNQGASRYGYTF. The CDR3 nucleotides are TGTGCCAGCAGCCTTAACCAGGGGGCCAGTCGCTATGGCTACACCTTC. V usage is TRBV4-2 and J usage is TRBJ1-2, with 8 bases identical to TRBD1. The CDR3 contains 16 residues. Per the germline V gene, CDR1 is LGHNA and CDR2 is YNFKEQ. J was trimmed by 4 bases and V by 4 bases; bases with no gene match: 11.

This clone turned up a few times. The V and J genes are TRBV30 and TRBJ2-1; 7 bases are a match to TRBD2. Germline CDR1 and CDR2: GTSNPN and SVGIG (reference sequence). There are 15 residues in the CDR3. Trimming took 0 bases from V and 5 from J; bases not matched to a gene: 7. CDR3 nucleotides: TGTGCCTGGAGTGTAGGACTAGGGCGTGACAATGAGCAGTTCTTC. Its translation is CAWSVGLGRDNEQFF.

V gene TRBV5-1 combines with J gene TRBJ2-1; 8 bases are a match to TRBD2. This CDR3 spans 18 amino acids. From germline, CDR1 is SGHRS and CDR2 YFSETQ. V dropped 4 bases and J dropped 2; count of bases not matched to a gene: 14. In DNA, the CDR3 is TGCGCCAGCAGCCCCACGCCGGGGGGGCCAGGACCCTACAATGAGCAGTTCTTC. Residues: CASSPTPGGPGPYNEQFF. The variable domain in full, with the rest retrieved from reference TRBV5-1 and TRBJ2-1, is KAGVTQTPRYLIKTRGQQVTLSCSPISGHRSVSWYQQTPGQGLQFLFEYFSETQRNKGNFPGRFSGRQFSNSRSEMNVSTLELGDSALYLCASSPTPGGPGPYNEQFFGPGTRLTVL.

The rearrangement links TRBV5-4 to TRBJ1-4; 7 bases fit TRBD1. The CDR3 is 16 amino acids. V lost 4 bases to trimming and J lost 4 bases; unmatched junction nucleotides: 10. CDR1 and CDR2 from the germline V gene are SGHNT and YYREEE (reference sequence). The CDR3, as DNA: TGTGCCAGCAGCCGACGTACGGGACAGAGTAATGAAAAACTGTTTTTT. Its protein product is CASSRRTGQSNEKLFF. The full variable domain, in which reference TRBV5-4 and TRBJ1-4 provide the parts outside the CDR3, is ETGVTQSPTHLIKTRGQQVTLRCSSQSGHNTVSWYQQALGQGPQFIFQYYREEENGRGNFPPRFSGLQFPNYSSELNVNALELDDSALYLCASSRRTGQSNEKLFFGSGTQLSVL.

The chain joins TRBV5-1 to TRBJ1-3; D is undetermined. The CDR3 consists of 14 residues. Germline CDR1 is SGHRS and CDR2 is YFSETQ. The ends were cut back, 4 bases at V and 4 bases at J, with 12 bases in the middle. CDR3 in amino acids: CASSTVGGGNTIYF. The CDR3 DNA follows: TGCGCCAGCAGCACCGTGGGAGGGGGAAACACCATATATTTT.

The chain links TRBV5-1 to TRBJ2-6; no clear D gene. CDR3 length equals 13 residues. Germline CDR1 SGHRS, CDR2 YFSETQ. Deletions cut 4 bases from V and 4 bases from J, with 6 bases between. Here the CDR3 reads CASSPSGANVLTF. The CDR3 DNA follows: TGCGCCAGCAGCCCTTCGGGGGCCAACGTCCTGACTTTC.